Listed below are T cell receptor beta chains from one sample, sequenced in a study of blood T cells in healthy people across ages. Via MiXCR, TCRdb re-called the 5' RACE reads, giving one row per CDR3 protein. The sample carries 700,000 to 950,000 distinct CDR3 sequences, 55% to 75% recorded once. The sample taken for sequencing was blood. The receptors derive from a man aged 25-45 years in good health. CDR3s include the opening cysteine and the closing phenylalanine or tryptophan. The D gene is left open where the match is weak. Only some rows state a clone size, as once, few, many or a class for expanded clones.

j_call cdr3_length clone_size d_call v_call cdr3_aa cdr3_nt
TRBJ2-1 15 . TRBD2 TRBV5-4 CASSSAGGRADEQFF TGTGCCAGCAGCTCCGCGGGGGGCCGGGCAGATGAGCAGTTCTTC
TRBJ2-3 15 few TRBD2 TRBV9 CASSVERETADTQYF TGTGCCAGCAGCGTGGAGCGGGAGACAGCAGATACGCAGTATTTT
TRBJ2-5 18 few TRBD2 TRBV4-2 CASSQESYRLAGGETQYF TGTGCCAGCAGCCAAGAATCGTATCGGCTAGCGGGAGGGGAGACCCAGTACTTC
TRBJ1-5 12 . . TRBV6-6 CASSAGDQPQHF TGTGCCAGCAGTGCAGGGGATCAGCCCCAGCATTTT
TRBJ2-3 17 . TRBD2 TRBV9 CASSVVGTSGGTDTQYF TGTGCCAGCAGCGTAGTGGGGACTAGCGGGGGCACAGATACGCAGTATTTT
TRBJ2-7 14 . TRBD1 TRBV20-1 CSAMLGTGTYEQYF TGCAGTGCTATGCTAGGGACAGGGACCTACGAGCAGTACTTC
TRBJ1-2 11 . . TRBV6-1 CAARSGYGYTF TGTGCCGCAAGGTCGGGGTATGGCTACACCTTC
TRBJ2-1 15 . TRBD1 TRBV9 CASSPAGTGRSEQFF TGTGCCAGCAGCCCGGCGGGGACAGGGAGGAGTGAGCAGTTCTTC
TRBJ1-6 16 . . TRBV6-5 CASRGEQTAYNSPLHF TGTGCCAGCAGAGGTGAACAGACAGCGTATAATTCACCCCTCCACTTT
TRBJ1-6 15 many TRBD1 TRBV20-1 CSASDRGRDNSPLHF TGCAGTGCTAGCGACAGGGGTAGAGATAATTCACCCCTCCACTTT
TRBJ2-7 13 . . TRBV10-3 CAISKGERYEQYF TGTGCCATCAGTAAGGGGGAGCGCTACGAGCAGTACTTC
TRBJ2-3 16 . TRBD2 TRBV27 CASSTRLALGTDTQYF TGTGCCAGCAGTACGAGACTAGCCCTTGGCACAGATACGCAGTATTTT
TRBJ2-3 15 . TRBD2 TRBV5-1 CASSLVSGVTDTQYF TGCGCCAGCAGCTTGGTTAGCGGGGTCACAGATACGCAGTATTTT
TRBJ1-2 13 . . TRBV6-5 CASRIAADYGYTF TGTGCCAGCAGGATAGCCGCGGACTATGGCTACACCTTC
TRBJ1-3 16 . . TRBV12-3/TRBV12-4 CASSLGGSGAGNTIYF TGTGCCAGCAGTTTAGGGGGGTCTGGTGCCGGAAACACCATATATTTT
TRBJ1-1 14 medium-sized . TRBV6-2/TRBV6-3 CASRRGELNTEAFF TGTGCCAGCCGCCGCGGTGAGTTGAACACTGAAGCTTTCTTT
TRBJ1-6 15 once . TRBV7-9 CASSQTTAVGGSLHF TGTGCCAGCAGTCAAACGACAGCCGTAGGTGGTTCCCTCCACTTT
TRBJ2-1 14 . . TRBV6-1 CASSDAPPYNEQFF TGTGCCAGCAGTGACGCCCCACCCTACAATGAGCAGTTCTTC
TRBJ2-5 13 few . TRBV6-1 CASSEGVRETQYF TGTGCCAGCAGTGAAGGGGTTCGAGAGACCCAGTACTTC
TRBJ2-7 14 few . TRBV7-2 CASSPIGGRNEQYF TGTGCCAGCAGCCCTATCGGAGGGAGGAACGAGCAGTACTTC
TRBJ2-4 13 . . TRBV12-3/TRBV12-4 CASSLVDSSNQYF TGTGCCAGCAGTTTGGTTGACAGTTCAAATCAGTACTTC
TRBJ2-3 15 few . TRBV27 CASSPTRGSTDTQYF TGTGCCAGCAGTCCAACCCGGGGCAGCACAGATACGCAGTATTTT
TRBJ1-1 15 . TRBD1 TRBV10-3 CAIRWTGNLNTEAFF TGTGCCATCAGGTGGACAGGGAACCTGAACACTGAAGCTTTCTTT
TRBJ1-2 13 . TRBD1 TRBV3-1 CASSETGKHGYTF TGTGCCAGCAGCGAGACAGGGAAGCATGGCTACACCTTC
TRBJ2-1 14 . TRBD1 TRBV5-6 CASSSGQGARGQFF TGTGCCAGCAGCTCCGGACAGGGGGCGCGAGGGCAGTTCTTC
TRBJ1-1 15 . . TRBV5-4 CASSLDFISGTQAFF TGTGCCAGCAGCTTGGATTTCATTTCGGGGACGCAAGCTTTCTTT
TRBJ1-2 14 few TRBD1 TRBV7-9 CASSSGGTGGGYTF TGTGCCAGCAGCTCAGGGGGAACAGGCGGGGGCTACACCTTC
TRBJ2-3 14 . . TRBV6-2/TRBV6-3 CASSYELSTDTQYF TGTGCCAGCAGTTACGAGTTATCCACAGATACGCAGTATTTT
TRBJ2-3 13 few . TRBV20-1 CSARDGETDTQYF TGCAGTGCTAGAGACGGGGAAACAGATACGCAGTATTTT
TRBJ1-3 16 . TRBD1 TRBV20-1 CSVPTLTGRSGNTIYF TGCAGTGTTCCTACCCTGACAGGGCGCTCTGGAAACACCATATATTTT
TRBJ2-7 15 . . TRBV7-3 CASSFGGRGPYEQYF TGTGCCAGCAGCTTCGGAGGGAGGGGGCCCTACGAGCAGTACTTC
TRBJ2-3 14 . . TRBV11-3 CASSQNGGTDTQYF TGTGCCAGCAGCCAAAATGGGGGTACAGATACGCAGTATTTT
TRBJ2-1 15 . TRBD2 TRBV20-1 CSAQRSASGYNEQFF TGCAGTGCTCAAAGGTCGGCTAGCGGGTACAATGAGCAGTTCTTC
TRBJ2-5 15 . TRBD2 TRBV20-1 CSAHRAGGDQETQYF TGCAGTGCTCACCGAGCGGGAGGCGACCAAGAGACCCAGTACTTC
TRBJ2-3 15 . . TRBV7-9 CACSLGLAGGDTQYF TGTGCCTGCAGCTTAGGTCTCGCGGGCGGAGATACGCAGTATTTT
TRBJ2-3 14 . . TRBV9 CASSVGRGADTQYF TGTGCCAGCAGCGTAGGCAGGGGGGCGGATACGCAGTATTTT
TRBJ1-4 14 . . TRBV12-3/TRBV12-4 CASQQGLRNEKLFF TGTGCCAGCCAACAGGGCCTGAGGAATGAAAAACTGTTTTTT
TRBJ2-5 16 . . TRBV5-1 CASSLVSVTGQETQYF TGCGCCAGCAGCTTGGTATCCGTAACAGGACAAGAGACCCAGTACTTC
TRBJ1-4 17 . . TRBV28 CASSLDDMDPRNMGLFF TGTGCCAGCAGTTTAGACGACATGGATCCCCGGAATATGGGGCTGTTTTTT
TRBJ2-7 15 . . TRBV7-9 CAGGRGSSSYNEQYF TGTGCCGGGGGACGGGGCTCCAGCTCCTACAATGAGCAGTACTTC
TRBJ1-2 14 few . TRBV9 CASSEVNRDDGYTF TGTGCCAGCAGCGAGGTTAACAGGGATGATGGCTACACCTTC
TRBJ2-7 16 once TRBD2 TRBV9 CASSVLGSGSANEQYF TGTGCCAGCAGCGTATTAGGTAGCGGGAGCGCGAACGAGCAGTACTTC
TRBJ1-5 16 . . TRBV27 CASCHGRQGRACPQHF TGTGCCAGCTGTCACGGGCGTCAGGGACGCGCCTGCCCCCAGCATTTT
TRBJ2-3 17 . . TRBV4-3 CASSQNIAEVGTDTQYF TGCGCCAGCAGCCAAAACATAGCGGAAGTGGGCACAGATACGCAGTATTTT
TRBJ1-1 13 . . TRBV25-1 CASSNTRALEAFF TGTGCCAGCAGTAACACCCGGGCCTTAGAAGCTTTCTTT
TRBJ2-7 15 . . TRBV7-2 CASVSHYGGLYEQYF TGTGCCAGCGTATCCCATTATGGGGGGCTCTACGAGCAGTACTTC
TRBJ2-7 15 . . TRBV12-3/TRBV12-4 CASSLRDWAYNEQYF TGTGCCAGCAGTCTCCGGGACTGGGCCTACAATGAGCAGTACTTC
TRBJ1-6 13 . . TRBV12-3/TRBV12-4 CASSLDSNSPLHF TGTGCCAGCAGTTTGGACAGCAATTCACCCCTCCACTTT
TRBJ2-1 12 . . TRBV7-8 CASSLAHGEQFF TGTGCCAGCAGCTTAGCGCATGGGGAGCAGTTCTTC
TRBJ2-1 12 . TRBD2 TRBV7-2 CANQGLANEQFF TGTGCCAACCAGGGACTAGCCAATGAGCAGTTCTTC